A selection of T cell receptor beta chains follows, all from one sample in a study of cytomegalovirus exposure and HLA in healthy donors. Measured with immunoSEQ multiplex PCR; TCRdb has only the in-frame clones, and not every one. The table records around 190,000 clones, roughly 83% of them present only once. The sample comprised PBMCs. The receptors stem from a woman younger than 30 in good health and CMV-seronegative. Both conserved end residues are part of each CDR3. The order of the fields is D gene, J gene, V gene, CDR3 protein. A D gene is named only where the DNA matches it firmly.

>.|TRBJ1-1|TRBV25-1
CASRWTGGTEAFF
>.|TRBJ1-2|TRBV7-9
CASSLGGGYGYTF
>.|TRBJ2-3|TRBV5-1
CASYPGVSTDTQYF
>TRBD1|TRBJ1-5|TRBV7-8
CASSSDRGDQPQHF
>TRBD1|TRBJ1-1|TRBV28
CASSFLFGTGFAEAFF
>.|TRBJ1-1|TRBV18
CASSAGNTEAFF
>TRBD1|TRBJ2-4|TRBV28
CASSLSPYRGTNIQYF
>.|TRBJ2-7|TRBV7-9
CASSDSSYEQYF
>.|TRBJ2-7|TRBV27
CASSPVAATYEQYF
>TRBD1|TRBJ1-6|TRBV7-2
CASSLEGTGGNSPLHF
>.|TRBJ1-3|TRBV28
CASSPFGGTGNTIYF
>TRBD2|TRBJ2-1|TRBV6-4
CASSLTSELSYNEQFF
>.|TRBJ2-6|TRBV6-5
CASSRGRAGANVLTF
>TRBD2|TRBJ2-2|TRBV2
CASRGLAWELFF
>TRBD1|TRBJ2-5|TRBV15
CATNGQGQETQYF
>TRBD1|TRBJ1-6|TRBV6-6
CASSIQGADNSPLHF
>.|TRBJ2-7|TRBV5-5
CASSQRGNEQYF
>.|TRBJ2-3|TRBV29-1
CSALSGDTQYF
>.|TRBJ2-6|TRBV6-1
CASTEQGSGANVLTF
>.|TRBJ2-7|TRBV19
CASSWGGSGEQYF
>TRBD1|TRBJ1-2|TRBV7-9
CASSMTGGEGYTF
>TRBD2|TRBJ2-5|TRBV19
CASSNGGSQETQYF
>.|TRBJ2-7|TRBV11-1
CASSPNRYEQYF
>TRBD2|TRBJ2-7|TRBV10-1
CASSDRSGTYEQYF
>TRBD2|TRBJ2-3|TRBV5-1
CASSLALAGRTDTQYF
>.|TRBJ2-2|TRBV27
CASSLQVSNTGELFF
>.|TRBJ2-5|TRBV14
CASRPFWEYQETQYF
>.|TRBJ2-5|TRBV14
CASSQRGWYQETQYF
>.|TRBJ1-4|TRBV7-9
CASSLVTGNEKLFF
>TRBD1|TRBJ1-1|TRBV6-5
CASSLRQGGAEAFF
>TRBD1|TRBJ1-2|TRBV11-1
CASSQGVDYGYTF
>TRBD2|TRBJ2-3|TRBV10-2
CASTGGITDTQYF
>.|TRBJ2-7|TRBV5-1
CASSLSGGEQYF
>.|TRBJ2-1|TRBV11-2
CASRTTEQDEQFF
>TRBD2|TRBJ2-7|TRBV9
CASSSGTSGGSGYYEQYF
>.|TRBJ2-5|TRBV29-1
CSVSLGSGQETQYF
>.|TRBJ1-2|TRBV6-1
CASSEGGQRTYGYTF
>TRBD2|TRBJ2-2|TRBV6-6
CASQAGGRTGELFF
>TRBD1|TRBJ2-4|TRBV9
CASSVAGQGGNIQYF
>TRBD2|TRBJ2-3|TRBV5-4
CASGASGRGADTQYF
>TRBD1|TRBJ1-2|TRBV9
CASSAGGGYTF
>.|TRBJ1-1|TRBV14
CASSQIWGREAFF
>TRBD1|TRBJ1-4|TRBV9
CASQGTGGGKLFF
>.|TRBJ1-1|TRBV11-2
CASSLSGNTEAFF
>.|TRBJ2-7|TRBV27
CASRRPQGYEQYF
>TRBD1|TRBJ2-4|TRBV9
CASSASGTALAKNIQYF
>.|TRBJ2-5|TRBV7-9
CASSFTGSAGQETQYF